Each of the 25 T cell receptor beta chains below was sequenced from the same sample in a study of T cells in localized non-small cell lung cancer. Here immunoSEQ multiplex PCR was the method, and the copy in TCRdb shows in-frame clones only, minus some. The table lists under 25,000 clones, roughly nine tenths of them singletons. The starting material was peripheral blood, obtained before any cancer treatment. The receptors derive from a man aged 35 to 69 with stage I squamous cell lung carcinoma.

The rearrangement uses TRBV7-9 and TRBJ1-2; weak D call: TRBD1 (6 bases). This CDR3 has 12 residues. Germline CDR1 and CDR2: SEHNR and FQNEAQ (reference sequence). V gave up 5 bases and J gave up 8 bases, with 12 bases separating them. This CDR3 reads CASSLSTGGYTF. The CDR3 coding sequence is TGTGCCAGCAGCCTTTCGACAGGAGGCTACACCTTC.

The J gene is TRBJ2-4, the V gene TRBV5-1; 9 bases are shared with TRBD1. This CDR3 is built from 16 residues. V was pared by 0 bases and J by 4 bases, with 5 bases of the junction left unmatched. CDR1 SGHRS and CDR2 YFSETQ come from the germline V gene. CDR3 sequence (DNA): TGCGCCAGCAGCTTGGGGACAGGGGAGCGGAAAAACATTCAGTACTTC. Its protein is CASSLGTGERKNIQYF.

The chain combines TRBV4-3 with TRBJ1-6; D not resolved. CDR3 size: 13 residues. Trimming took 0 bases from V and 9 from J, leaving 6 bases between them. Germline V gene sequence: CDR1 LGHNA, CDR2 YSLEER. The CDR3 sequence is CASSQDPGSPLHF. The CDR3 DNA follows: TGCGCCAGCAGCCAAGATCCGGGTTCACCCCTCCACTTT.

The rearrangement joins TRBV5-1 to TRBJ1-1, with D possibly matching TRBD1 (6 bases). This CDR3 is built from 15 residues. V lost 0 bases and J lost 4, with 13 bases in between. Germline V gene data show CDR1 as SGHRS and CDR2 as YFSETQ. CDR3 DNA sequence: TGCGCCAGCAGCTTGGTTGCAGGGGTGGCCACTGAAGCTTTCTTT. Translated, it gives CASSLVAGVATEAFF.

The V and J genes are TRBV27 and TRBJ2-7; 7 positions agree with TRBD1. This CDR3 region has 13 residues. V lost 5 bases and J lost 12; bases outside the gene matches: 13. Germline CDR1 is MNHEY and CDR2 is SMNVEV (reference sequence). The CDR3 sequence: CASSSGTVEALYF. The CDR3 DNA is TGTGCCAGCAGTAGTGGGACAGTAGAGGCGCTGTACTTC.

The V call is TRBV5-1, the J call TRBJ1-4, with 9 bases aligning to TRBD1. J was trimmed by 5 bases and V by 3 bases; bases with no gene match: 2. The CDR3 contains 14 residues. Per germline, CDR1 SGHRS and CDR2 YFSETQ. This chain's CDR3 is CASSSGTGNEKLFF. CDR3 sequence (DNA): TGCGCCAGCAGCTCCGGGACAGGGAATGAAAAACTGTTTTTT.

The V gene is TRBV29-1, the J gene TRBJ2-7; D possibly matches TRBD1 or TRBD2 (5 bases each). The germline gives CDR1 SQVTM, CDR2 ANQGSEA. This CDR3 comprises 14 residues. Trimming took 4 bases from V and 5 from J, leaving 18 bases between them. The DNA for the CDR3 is TGCAGCGTTGGGGCGGCGGCAGGGAGCGACGAGCAGTACTTC. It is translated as CSVGAAAGSDEQYF.

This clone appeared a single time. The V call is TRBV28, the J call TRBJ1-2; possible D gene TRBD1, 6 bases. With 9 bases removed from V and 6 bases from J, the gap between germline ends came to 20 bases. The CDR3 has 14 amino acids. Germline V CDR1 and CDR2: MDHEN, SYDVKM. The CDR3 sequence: CASSTVGHFDGYTF. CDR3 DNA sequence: TGTGCCAGTTCCACTGTGGGACATTTTGATGGCTACACCTTC.

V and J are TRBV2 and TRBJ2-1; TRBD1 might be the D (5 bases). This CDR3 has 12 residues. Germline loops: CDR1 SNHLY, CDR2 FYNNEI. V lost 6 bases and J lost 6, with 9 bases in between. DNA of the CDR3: TGTGCCAGCAGGAAAGGGGTCAATGAGCAGTTCTTC. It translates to CASRKGVNEQFF.

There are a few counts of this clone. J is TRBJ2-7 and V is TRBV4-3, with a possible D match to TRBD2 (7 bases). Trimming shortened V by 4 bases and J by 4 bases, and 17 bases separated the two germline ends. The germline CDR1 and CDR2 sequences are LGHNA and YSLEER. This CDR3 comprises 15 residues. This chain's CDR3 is CASSRSRGGAYEQYF. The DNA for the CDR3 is TGCGCCAGCAGCCGGAGTAGAGGGGGGGCTTACGAGCAGTACTTC.

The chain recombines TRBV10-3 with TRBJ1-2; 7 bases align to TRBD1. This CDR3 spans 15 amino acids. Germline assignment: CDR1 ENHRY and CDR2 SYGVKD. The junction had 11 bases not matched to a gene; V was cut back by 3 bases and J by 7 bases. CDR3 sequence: CAISELEQGKGGYTF. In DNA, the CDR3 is TGTGCCATCAGTGAACTCGAACAGGGGAAGGGTGGCTACACCTTC.

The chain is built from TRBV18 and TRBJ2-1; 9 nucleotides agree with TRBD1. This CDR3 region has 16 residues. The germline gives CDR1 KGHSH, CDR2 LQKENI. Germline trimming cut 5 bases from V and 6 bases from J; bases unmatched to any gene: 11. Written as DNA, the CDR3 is TGTGCCAGCTCAGTTTCCGGGACAGGGAATATCAATGAGCAGTTCTTC. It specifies CASSVSGTGNINEQFF.

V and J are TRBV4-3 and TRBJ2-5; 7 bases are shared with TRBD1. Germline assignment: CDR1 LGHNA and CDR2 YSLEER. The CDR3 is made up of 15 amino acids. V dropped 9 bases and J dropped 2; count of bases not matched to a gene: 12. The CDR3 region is CARPKTGPPQETQYF. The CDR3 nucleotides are TGCGCCAGGCCGAAGACAGGGCCCCCACAAGAGACCCAGTACTTC.

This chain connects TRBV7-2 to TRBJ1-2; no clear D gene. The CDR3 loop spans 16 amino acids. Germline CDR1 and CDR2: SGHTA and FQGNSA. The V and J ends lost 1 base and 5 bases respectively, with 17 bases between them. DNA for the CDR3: TGTGCCAGCAGCTTAGTTGGCCGTTACAGTAAATATGGCTACACCTTC. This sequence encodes CASSLVGRYSKYGYTF.

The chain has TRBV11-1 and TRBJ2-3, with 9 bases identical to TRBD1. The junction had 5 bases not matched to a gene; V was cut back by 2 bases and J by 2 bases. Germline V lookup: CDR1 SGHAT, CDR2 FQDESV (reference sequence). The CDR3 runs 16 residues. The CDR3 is CASSLLQGANTDTQYF. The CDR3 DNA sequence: TGTGCCAGCAGCTTACTACAGGGGGCGAACACAGATACGCAGTATTTT.

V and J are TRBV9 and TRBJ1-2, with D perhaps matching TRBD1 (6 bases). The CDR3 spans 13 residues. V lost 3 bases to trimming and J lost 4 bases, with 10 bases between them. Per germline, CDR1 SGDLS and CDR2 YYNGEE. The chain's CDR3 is CASSADRPYGYTF. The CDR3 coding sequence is TGTGCCAGCAGCGCCGACAGGCCCTATGGCTACACCTTC.

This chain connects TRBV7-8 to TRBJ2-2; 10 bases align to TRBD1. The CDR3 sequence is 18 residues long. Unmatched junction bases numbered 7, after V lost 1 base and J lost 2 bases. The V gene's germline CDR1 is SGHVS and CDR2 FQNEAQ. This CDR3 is CASSLVGTGDSNTGELFF. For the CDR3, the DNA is TGTGCCAGCAGCTTAGTTGGGACAGGGGATAGTAACACCGGGGAGCTGTTTTTT. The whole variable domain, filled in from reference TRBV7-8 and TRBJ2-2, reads GAGVSQSPRYKVAKRGQDVALRCDPISGHVSLFWYQQALGQGPEFLTYFQNEAQLDKSGLPSDRFFAERPEGSVSTLKIQRTQQEDSAVYLCASSLVGTGDSNTGELFFGEGSRLTVL.

The CDR3: CSSGGGGLTDTQYF. The CDR3 bases are TGCAGCAGTGGCGGGGGAGGTCTCACAGATACGCAGTATTTT. The chain joins TRBV29-1 to TRBJ2-3; 7 positions match TRBD2. Germline V CDR1 and CDR2: SQVTM, ANQGSEA. Losses at the gene ends were 8 bases for V and 2 bases for J; bases not matched to a gene: 10. This CDR3 has 14 residues.

The CDR3 DNA follows: TGTGCCAGCAGTGGGGACAGGGGCCGGCTCAATCAGCCCCAGCATTTT. It yields the protein CASSGDRGRLNQPQHF. The chain links TRBV28 to TRBJ1-5, with 10 bases aligning to TRBD1. There are 16 residues in the CDR3. The germline V gene has CDR1 MDHEN and CDR2 SYDVKM. The V gene end was trimmed by 5 bases and the J gene end by 3 bases; junction bases not matched to a gene: 7.

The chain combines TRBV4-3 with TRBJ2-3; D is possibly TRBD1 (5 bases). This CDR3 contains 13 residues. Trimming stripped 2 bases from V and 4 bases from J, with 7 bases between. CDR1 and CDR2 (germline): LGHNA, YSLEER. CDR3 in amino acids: CASSQRRADTQYF. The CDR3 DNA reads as TGCGCCAGCAGCCAACGCAGGGCAGATACGCAGTATTTT.

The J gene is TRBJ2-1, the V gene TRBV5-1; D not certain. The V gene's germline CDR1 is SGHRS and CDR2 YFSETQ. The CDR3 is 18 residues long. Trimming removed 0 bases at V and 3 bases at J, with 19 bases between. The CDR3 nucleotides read TGCGCCAGCAGCTTGGAACCGTCAAGACGTAGAGGCTACAATGAGCAGTTCTTC. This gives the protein CASSLEPSRRRGYNEQFF.

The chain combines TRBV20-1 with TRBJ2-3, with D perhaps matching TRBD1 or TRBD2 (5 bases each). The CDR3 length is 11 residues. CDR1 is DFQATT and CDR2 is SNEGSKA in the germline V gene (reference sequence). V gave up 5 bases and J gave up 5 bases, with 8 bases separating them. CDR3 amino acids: CSARDLDTQYF. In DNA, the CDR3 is TGCAGTGCTCGGGACCTAGATACGCAGTATTTT.

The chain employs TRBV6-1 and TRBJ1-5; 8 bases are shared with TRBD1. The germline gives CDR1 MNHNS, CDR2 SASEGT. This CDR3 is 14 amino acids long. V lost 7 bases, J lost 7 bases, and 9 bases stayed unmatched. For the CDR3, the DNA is TGTGCCAGCACGGCCCAGGGGGCGGACCAGCCCCAGCATTTT. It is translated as CASTAQGADQPQHF.

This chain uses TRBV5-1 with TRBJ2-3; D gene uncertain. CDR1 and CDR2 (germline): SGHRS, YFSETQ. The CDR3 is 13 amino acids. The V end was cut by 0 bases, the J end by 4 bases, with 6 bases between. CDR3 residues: CASSLGLADTQYF. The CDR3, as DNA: TGCGCCAGCAGCTTGGGACTGGCAGATACGCAGTATTTT. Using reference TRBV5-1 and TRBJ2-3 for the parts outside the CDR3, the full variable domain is KAGVTQTPRYLIKTRGQQVTLSCSPISGHRSVSWYQQTPGQGLQFLFEYFSETQRNKGNFPGRFSGRQFSNSRSEMNVSTLELGDSALYLCASSLGLADTQYFGPGTRLTVL.

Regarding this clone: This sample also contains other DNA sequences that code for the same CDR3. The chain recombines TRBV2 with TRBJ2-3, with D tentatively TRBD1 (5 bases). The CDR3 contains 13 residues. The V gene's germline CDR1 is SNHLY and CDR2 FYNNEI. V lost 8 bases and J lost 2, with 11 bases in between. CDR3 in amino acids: CASVRQFTDTQYF. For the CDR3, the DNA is TGTGCCAGCGTTCGACAGTTCACAGATACGCAGTATTTT.